This T cell receptor (beta chain) was recovered during a study of blood T cells in healthy people across ages. The study, taken as a whole, reports: It was not possible, with unsorted PBMCs, to conclusively compare naive and antigen-experienced cells. With donor CMV status unknown, expanded clonotype changes were possibly confounded.

Remarks on this clonotype: What it binds is not known.

A second roughly 7 to 12 cycle PCR used barcoded and J-beta primers. A 12-random-nucleotide template-switch adaptor tagged each cDNA molecule. TCRdb recomputed calls from the 5' RACE reads with MiXCR, one row per CDR3 protein. The sample consists of 1.5 million to 2 million distinct CDR3 sequences, about 35% of them appearing once. Every donor gave 8.5 to 10 milliliters of peripheral blood. The CDR3 spans 15 residues. Losses at the gene ends were 3 bases for V and 4 bases for J; bases not matched to a gene: 3. CDR1 is SGHTA and CDR2 is FQGTGA in the germline V gene. The V call is TRBV7-3, the J call TRBJ2-1, with 10 bases that match TRBD1. The TCR sequence derives from a woman aged 25 to 39 in good health. Sequences were obtained from blood. CDR3 nucleotides: TGTGCCAGCAGCTTTATGGGACAGGGGTACAATGAGCAGTTCTTC. Translation gives CASSFMGQGYNEQFF.